This entry describes one T cell receptor (beta chain). Its antigen remains unidentified. This table comes from immunoSEQ multiplex PCR, and its TCRdb copy is limited to in-frame clones, with some not included. There are around 35,000 clones in the sample; about four fifths occur only once, and roughly 13% lies in the top ten. The V and J ends lost 6 bases and 10 bases respectively, with 6 bases between them. This CDR3 spans 10 amino acids. Germline V gene data show CDR1 as SEHNR and CDR2 as FQNEAQ (reference sequence). The sample comes from a study of OX40 agonist ivuxolimab in advanced cancers. About the study: Patients were treated with intravenous ivuxolimab, dosed at 0.01 to 10 mg/kg and infused every 2 weeks. Earlier treatment with anti-PD-1, anti-PD-L1 or anti-CTLA-4 was permitted, and 30% to 40% had received some. Study findings and constraints: Antigens targeted by the expanded peripheral T cells were not determined. Certain nonresponders likewise exhibited a low normalized T-cell clonal expansion.

The source material was CD4+ or CD8+ T cells sorted from blood, sampled in a trial of the OX40 agonist ivuxolimab. The origin of this receptor is an adult with an advanced solid tumor such as melanoma, head and neck, liver or kidney cancer. The chain links TRBV7-9 to TRBJ2-2; tentative D call: TRBD1 (5 bases). The CDR3 nucleotides are TGTGCCAGCAGTGGACAGGAGCTGTTTTTT. It encodes CASSGQELFF.